A single sample is the source of the 32 T cell receptor beta chains below, sequenced in a study of T-cell reconstitution after alpha-beta-depleted transplantation in children. Unique molecular identifiers tagged the TCRbeta library. TCRdb called the PCR reads again in MiXCR, with one record for every CDR3 protein. Of 600,000 to 700,000 distinct CDR3 sequences in the sample, 15% to 20% are singletons; the top ten hold under 1.2%. The source material was PBMCs from the stem cell graft donor, sampled from the stem cell graft. The origin of the receptors is a human donor who donated a stem cell graft to a child with acute myeloid leukemia.

The chain carries TRBV5-1 and TRBJ1-5; 9 positions match TRBD1. The CDR3 loop spans 14 amino acids. Germline V gene sequence: CDR1 SGHRS, CDR2 YFSETQ. V lost 4 bases and J lost 7; bases outside the gene matches: 6. CDR3 DNA sequence: TGCGCCAGCAGCACCGGGGACAGGGACCAGCCCCAGCATTTT. Translated, it gives CASSTGDRDQPQHF.

This chain uses TRBV7-9 with TRBJ2-7; D is unresolved. V was cut by 4 bases and J by 2 bases, with 15 bases left in between. Germline CDR1 is SEHNR and CDR2 is FQNEAQ (reference sequence). The CDR3 consists of 15 residues. The CDR3 DNA sequence: TGTGCCAGCAGCTCGCCGGGTTTCGGTGCCTACGAGCAGTACTTC. Protein: CASSSPGFGAYEQYF.

There are many counts of this clonotype. The CDR3 DNA reads as TGCAGTGCTACCGGGGGGACAGGGGTAACAGATACGCAGTATTTT. Amino acid sequence: CSATGGTGVTDTQYF. The chain couples TRBV20-1 to TRBJ2-3; TRBD1 agrees at 10 bases. The V gene end was trimmed by 4 bases and the J gene end by 3 bases; junction bases not matched to a gene: 7. This CDR3 contains 15 residues. The germline CDR1 and CDR2 sequences are DFQATT and SNEGSKA (reference sequence).

This chain links TRBV20-1 with TRBJ1-4; D not resolved. Germline CDR1 reads DFQATT; CDR2 reads SNEGSKA (reference sequence). Trimming took off 1 base at V and 0 bases at J, with 15 bases between the two ends. The CDR3 consists of 17 residues. CDR3 sequence reads: CSARGMGGLTTNEKLFF. CDR3 sequence (DNA): TGCAGTGCTAGAGGCATGGGCGGACTTACAACTAATGAAAAACTGTTTTTT.

This clonotype was detected a few times. V usage is TRBV12-3 or TRBV12-4 and J usage is TRBJ2-7; TRBD1 might be the D (6 bases). The CDR3 length is 18 residues. The V gene lost 4 bases and the J gene lost 6 bases, with 28 bases spanning the gap. The CDR3 here is CASSSHSEGTGSSLEQYF. DNA for the CDR3: TGTGCCAGCAGTTCCCATTCAGAGGGAACAGGGAGCTCCCTCGAGCAGTACTTC.

This CDR3 is CASRKAPPDTQYF. The CDR3 DNA sequence: TGTGCCAGCAGAAAAGCCCCCCCAGATACGCAGTATTTT. The rearrangement links TRBV5-5 to TRBJ2-3; unclear D gene. The germline V gene has CDR1 SGHKS and CDR2 YYEKEE (reference sequence). V was shortened by 5 bases and J by 4 bases, with 11 bases between the two germline ends. The CDR3 is made up of 13 amino acids.

This clonotype was observed at least ten times. V usage is TRBV7-2 and J usage is TRBJ2-2; no definite D call. Germline values: CDR1 SGHTA, CDR2 FQGNSA. Trimming removed 1 base from V and 3 bases from J, with 3 bases in between. The CDR3 runs 13 residues. The CDR3 nucleotides read TGTGCCAGCAGCTTAGGGTACACCGGGGAGCTGTTTTTT. Translating gives CASSLGYTGELFF.

This clonotype has ten or more counts. The rearrangement links TRBV6-1 to TRBJ1-1; D not certain. V lost 7 bases to trimming and J lost 1 base, with 10 bases between them. The germline gives CDR1 MNHNS, CDR2 SASEGT. CDR3 size: 13 residues. The CDR3, as DNA: TGTGCCAGCACGGGAGGGCGGAACACTGAAGCTTTCTTT. Its translation: CASTGGRNTEAFF.

This clonotype was detected only a few times. The CDR3 reads CSAREGQGFYGYTF. Written as DNA, the CDR3 is TGCAGTGCTAGGGAGGGACAGGGATTCTATGGCTACACCTTC. This chain uses TRBV20-1 with TRBJ1-2; 9 nucleotides align to TRBD1. Trimming took 3 bases from V and 4 from J; bases not matched to a gene: 6. The germline CDR1 and CDR2 sequences are DFQATT and SNEGSKA (reference sequence). The length of the CDR3 is 14 residues.

This clonotype was seen many times. V is TRBV15 and J is TRBJ2-7, with a possible D match to TRBD1 (6 bases). CDR1 is LNHNV, CDR2 YYDKDF, per germline (reference sequence). V lost 0 bases, J lost 7 bases, and 16 bases lay in between. The CDR3 sequence is 15 residues long. CDR3 in amino acids: CATSRDLTGRREQYF. CDR3 nucleotide sequence: TGTGCCACCAGCAGAGATCTCACAGGGCGTAGGGAGCAGTACTTC.

Many counts were recorded for this clonotype. The V gene is TRBV20-1, the J gene TRBJ1-2; D is unclear. Per germline, CDR1 DFQATT and CDR2 SNEGSKA (reference sequence). The CDR3 has 13 residues. V was cut by 7 bases and J by 0 bases, with 12 bases left in between. The DNA for the CDR3 is TGCAGTGTCGTCTTTGTCTCTAACTATGGCTACACCTTC. Protein product: CSVVFVSNYGYTF.

This clonotype has a handful of counts. The chain carries TRBV20-1 and TRBJ2-5, with TRBD1 identical over 7 bases. Germline CDR1 DFQATT, CDR2 SNEGSKA (reference sequence). The CDR3 is made up of 15 amino acids. After removal of 1 base from V and 5 bases from J, the junction contained 10 bases not matched to a gene. The CDR3 coding sequence is TGCAGTGCTAGAGTAGACAGGGAACAGATGGAGACCCAGTACTTC. It yields the protein CSARVDREQMETQYF.

This clonotype was picked up many times. This sequence joins TRBV6-2 or TRBV6-3 and TRBJ1-3; D is uncertain. Germline V lookup: CDR1 MNHEY, CDR2 SVGEGT. V was clipped by 6 bases and J by 0 bases, with 9 bases between them. The CDR3 spans 14 residues. CDR3 amino acids: CASRRAASGNTIYF. DNA for the CDR3: TGTGCCAGCAGACGAGCGGCCTCTGGAAACACCATATATTTT.

This clonotype was seen more than once but under ten times. The chain combines TRBV7-9 with TRBJ2-1, with 7 bases identical to TRBD1. V was clipped by 1 base and J by 0 bases; unmatched bases: 6. The CDR3 contains 17 residues. Germline V gene sequence: CDR1 SEHNR, CDR2 FQNEAQ (reference sequence). This chain's CDR3 is CASSLVDRHSSYNEQFF. As DNA, the CDR3 is TGTGCCAGCAGCTTAGTGGACAGGCATAGCTCCTACAATGAGCAGTTCTTC. Using reference TRBV7-9 and TRBJ2-1 for the parts outside the CDR3, the full variable domain is DTGVSQNPRHKITKRGQNVTFRCDPISEHNRLYWYRQTLGQGPEFLTYFQNEAQLEKSRLLSDRFSAERPKGSFSTLEIQRTEQGDSAMYLCASSLVDRHSSYNEQFFGPGTRLTVL.

V usage is TRBV27 and J usage is TRBJ2-3; D gene uncertain. Germline CDR1 MNHEY, CDR2 SMNVEV (reference sequence). The CDR3 consists of 13 residues. The V end was cut by 2 bases, the J end by 5 bases, with 8 bases between. This CDR3 reads CASSLLSVDTQYF. DNA for the CDR3: TGTGCCAGCAGTTTACTATCGGTAGATACGCAGTATTTT.

This clonotype was recorded at least ten times. This chain uses TRBV30 with TRBJ2-7; 7 nucleotides agree with TRBD1. The trim removed 3 bases at V and 3 bases at J, leaving 5 bases unmatched. Germline CDR1 reads GTSNPN; CDR2 reads SVGIG (reference sequence). This CDR3 has 13 amino acids. CDR3 nucleotides: TGTGCCTGGAGAAGGGGACAGAACTACGAGCAGTACTTC. It codes for CAWRRGQNYEQYF.

The count of this clonotype is one. This chain links TRBV4-3 with TRBJ1-2; D is possibly TRBD1 (6 bases). This CDR3 is 15 amino acids long. The germline V gene has CDR1 LGHNA and CDR2 YSLEER. Deletions cut 4 bases from V and 4 bases from J, with 16 bases between. The CDR3 loop reads CASSPSGGPSYGYTF. Here the CDR3 DNA reads TGCGCCAGCAGCCCTTCGGGGGGCCCGTCCTATGGCTACACCTTC.

Many counts were recorded for this clonotype. This sequence joins TRBV5-5 and TRBJ2-3; 7 positions match TRBD1. V trimming: 0 bases; J trimming: 0 bases; junction bases outside the gene matches: 4. CDR3 length: 16 residues. CDR1 is SGHKS and CDR2 is YYEKEE in the germline V gene (reference sequence). CDR3 bases: TGTGCCAGCAGCTTGGGGCCAGGGGGTAGCACAGATACGCAGTATTTT. This sequence encodes CASSLGPGGSTDTQYF.

This clonotype came up a few times. This chain joins TRBV12-3 or TRBV12-4 and TRBJ1-5; 9 positions match TRBD1. Germline trimming cut 5 bases from V and 4 bases from J; bases unmatched to any gene: 6. This CDR3 is 15 amino acids long. The CDR3, as DNA: TGTGCCAGCAGTCGGGGACAGGGACGGAATCAGCCCCAGCATTTT. Translation gives CASSRGQGRNQPQHF.

This clonotype has ten or more counts. The CDR3 nucleotides are TGCGCCAGCAGTGAGTTTCGTGGGGACGACACCGGGGAGCTGTTTTTT. Its translation: CASSEFRGDDTGELFF. The chain couples TRBV10-1 to TRBJ2-2; D possibly uses TRBD1 or TRBD2 (5 bases each). The CDR3 is made up of 16 amino acids. Trimming left V 1 base short and J 3 bases short, with 12 bases between. Germline-derived CDR1 and CDR2 are WNHNN and SYGVQD (reference sequence).

This clonotype has a count of ten or more. This chain connects TRBV7-2 to TRBJ2-2; no clear D. V dropped 4 bases and J dropped 5 bases, with 11 bases sitting between them. Germline V CDR1 and CDR2: SGHTA, FQGNSA. This CDR3 spans 14 amino acids. The CDR3: CASSSSDVTGELFF. In DNA form, the CDR3 reads TGTGCCAGCAGCTCGTCTGACGTAACCGGGGAGCTGTTTTTT. Full variable domain (rest looked up from reference TRBV7-2 and TRBJ2-2): GAGVSQSPSNKVTEKGKDVELRCDPISGHTALYWYRQSLGQGLEFLIYFQGNSAPDKSGLPSDRFSAERTGGSVSTLTIQRTQQEDSAVYLCASSSSDVTGELFFGEGSRLTVL.

The J gene is TRBJ2-3, the V gene TRBV3-1, with TRBD2 matching over 8 bases. V was clipped by 6 bases and J by 2 bases; unmatched bases: 13. CDR1 and CDR2 (germline): LGHDT, YNNKEL (reference sequence). CDR3 size: 17 residues. The CDR3 reads CASSPRTAGGITDTQYF. CDR3 nucleotide sequence: TGTGCCAGCAGTCCAAGAACGGCGGGGGGAATCACAGATACGCAGTATTTT.

This clonotype was observed many times. This chain uses TRBV9 with TRBJ1-1; no firm D call. The CDR3 extends over 12 amino acids. Trimming shortened V by 3 bases and J by 7 bases, and 10 bases separated the two germline ends. The germline V gene encodes CDR1 SGDLS and CDR2 YYNGEE. CDR3: CASSGPPIEAFF. Written as DNA, the CDR3 is TGTGCCAGCAGCGGTCCCCCCATTGAAGCTTTCTTT.

This clonotype was observed a handful of times. The DNA for the CDR3 is TGTGCCAGCAGCTGGAGAACCGGGACAAGGAACACTGAAGCTTTCTTT. Its protein product is CASSWRTGTRNTEAFF. The J gene is TRBJ1-1, the V gene TRBV7-2; maybe TRBD1 (6 bases). Trimming cost V 4 bases and J 1 base, with 16 bases left between them. CDR1 and CDR2 from the germline V gene are SGHTA and FQGNSA. The CDR3 runs to 16 residues.

This clonotype was seen more than once but under ten times. V is TRBV13 and J is TRBJ2-5; either TRBD1 or TRBD2 may fit D (6 bases each). CDR1 is PRHDT, CDR2 FYEKMQ, per germline (reference sequence). CDR3 length equals 13 residues. Trimming left V 5 bases short and J 5 bases short, with 12 bases between. The CDR3 here is CASSPGGAETQYF. CDR3 sequence (DNA): TGTGCCAGCAGCCCCGGGGGCGCGGAGACCCAGTACTTC.

This chain connects TRBV4-3 to TRBJ2-7; 9 nucleotides line up with TRBD1. Germline V gene sequence: CDR1 LGHNA, CDR2 YSLEER. V dropped 1 base and J dropped 2; count of bases not matched to a gene: 9. The CDR3 runs 17 residues. The CDR3 loop reads CASSQGHPGQGPYEQYF. As DNA, the CDR3 is TGCGCCAGCAGCCAAGGTCATCCGGGACAGGGCCCCTACGAGCAGTACTTC.

This clonotype was counted at least ten times. Here the CDR3 DNA reads TGCAGTGCCAGGACAGGGTGGGGGGGCACTGAAGCTTTCTTT. Protein: CSARTGWGGTEAFF. The chain combines TRBV20-1 with TRBJ1-1, with TRBD1 matching over 8 bases. Germline V gene data show CDR1 as DFQATT and CDR2 as SNEGSKA (reference sequence). CDR3 length equals 14 residues. V dropped 6 bases and J dropped 4; count of bases not matched to a gene: 10.

CDR3 sequence: CASSRVITGELFF. CDR3 nucleotides: TGTGCCAGCAGCCGGGTTATAACCGGGGAGCTGTTTTTT. The chain has TRBV14 and TRBJ2-2; unclear D gene. This CDR3 spans 13 amino acids. The V end lost 4 bases, the J end lost 5 bases, and 8 bases lay between the germline ends. The germline CDR1 and CDR2 sequences are SGHDN and FVKESK.

This chain joins TRBV5-1 and TRBJ2-1, with D possibly being TRBD2 (6 bases). CDR1 and CDR2 (germline): SGHRS, YFSETQ. CDR3 length: 15 residues. V shed 2 bases and J shed 4 bases, with 13 bases lying between them. The DNA for the CDR3 is TGCGCCAGCAGCTTAAACGGGGGTATTTACAATGAGCAGTTCTTC. Translation: CASSLNGGIYNEQFF.

This chain uses TRBV30 with TRBJ1-2; TRBD1 aligns across 7 bases. The CDR3 consists of 16 residues. The V segment lost 0 bases and the J segment 6 bases; nucleotides outside the gene matches: 13. Germline loops: CDR1 GTSNPN, CDR2 SVGIG (reference sequence). The CDR3 sequence is CAWSVRVGGGSDGYTF. CDR3 nucleotides: TGTGCCTGGAGTGTACGAGTGGGAGGGGGCTCGGATGGCTACACCTTC.

V and J are TRBV29-1 and TRBJ2-5, with 9 bases fitting TRBD2. CDR3 size: 20 residues. Germline values: CDR1 SQVTM, CDR2 ANQGSEA. Germline trimming cut 7 bases from V and 3 bases from J; bases unmatched to any gene: 27. The CDR3 nucleotides read TGCAGCGGGGTCCCCCGTACAGAGAAATTTAGGACTAGCGCAAAAGAGACCCAGTACTTC. Its translation is CSGVPRTEKFRTSAKETQYF.

This clonotype was picked up a small number of times. V is TRBV7-2 and J is TRBJ2-3; D remains unclear. The CDR3 covers 13 residues. Per the germline V gene, CDR1 is SGHTA and CDR2 is FQGNSA. V was shortened by 2 bases and J by 4 bases, with 7 bases between the two germline ends. Here the CDR3 DNA reads TGTGCCAGCAGCTTAAGAAGGGCAGATACGCAGTATTTT. Amino acids: CASSLRRADTQYF. The entire variable domain, with the rest obtained from reference TRBV7-2 and TRBJ2-3, is as follows: GAGVSQSPSNKVTEKGKDVELRCDPISGHTALYWYRQSLGQGLEFLIYFQGNSAPDKSGLPSDRFSAERTGGSVSTLTIQRTQQEDSAVYLCASSLRRADTQYFGPGTRLTVL.